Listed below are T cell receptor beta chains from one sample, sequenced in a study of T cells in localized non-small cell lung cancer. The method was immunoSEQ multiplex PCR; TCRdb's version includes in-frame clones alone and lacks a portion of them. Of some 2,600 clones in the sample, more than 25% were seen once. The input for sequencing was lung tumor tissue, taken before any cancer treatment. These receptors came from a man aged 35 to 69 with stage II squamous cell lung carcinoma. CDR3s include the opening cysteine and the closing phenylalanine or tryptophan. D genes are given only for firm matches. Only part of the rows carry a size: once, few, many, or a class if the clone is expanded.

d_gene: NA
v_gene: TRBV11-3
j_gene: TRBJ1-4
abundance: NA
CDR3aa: CASSLEQGQEKLFF
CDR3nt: TGTGCCAGCAGCTTGGAACAGGGTCAGGAAAAACTGTTTTTT

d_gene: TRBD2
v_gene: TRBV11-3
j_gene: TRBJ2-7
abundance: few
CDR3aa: CASSLAGLAIVGQYF
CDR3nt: TGTGCCAGCAGCTTGGCGGGACTAGCGATCGTAGGGCAGTACTTC

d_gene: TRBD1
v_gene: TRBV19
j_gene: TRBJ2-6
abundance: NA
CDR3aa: CASSPGTGPGANVLTF
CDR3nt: TGTGCCAGTAGCCCCGGGACAGGACCTGGGGCCAACGTCCTGACTTTC

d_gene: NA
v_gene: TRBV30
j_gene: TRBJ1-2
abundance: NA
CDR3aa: CASGGQGGGYTF
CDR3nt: TGTGCCTCCGGGGGGCAGGGAGGCGGCTACACCTTC

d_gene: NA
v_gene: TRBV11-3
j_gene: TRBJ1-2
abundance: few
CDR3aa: CASALTLGDGLGYTF
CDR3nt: TGTGCCAGCGCGCTCACCCTGGGGGACGGACTGGGCTACACCTTC

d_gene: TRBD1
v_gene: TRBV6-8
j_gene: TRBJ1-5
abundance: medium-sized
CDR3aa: CASSPLLGQNSNQPQHF
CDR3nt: TGTGCCAGCAGTCCTCTTTTGGGACAGAATAGCAATCAGCCCCAGCATTTT

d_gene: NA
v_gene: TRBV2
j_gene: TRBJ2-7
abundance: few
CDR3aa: CASTSEYGKRTEQYF
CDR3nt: TGTGCCAGCACTTCCGAGTATGGGAAGCGGACCGAGCAGTACTTC

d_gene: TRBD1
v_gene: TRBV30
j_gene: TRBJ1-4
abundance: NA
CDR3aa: CAWSPPGGWRNEKLFF
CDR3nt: TGTGCCTGGAGTCCCCCAGGGGGCTGGAGGAATGAAAAACTGTTTTTT

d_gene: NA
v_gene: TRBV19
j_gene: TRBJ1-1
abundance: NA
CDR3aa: CASSIDRGNTEAFF
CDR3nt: TGTGCCAGTAGTATAGACAGGGGGAACACTGAAGCTTTCTTT

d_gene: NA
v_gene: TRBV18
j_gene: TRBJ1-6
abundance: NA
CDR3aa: CAGRQSSYNSPLHF
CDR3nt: TGTGCCGGGCGACAGAGCTCCTATAATTCACCCCTCCACTTT